This TCR beta chain was sequenced for a study of T-cell reconstitution after alpha-beta-depleted transplantation in children. Unique molecular identifiers were incorporated during preparation of the TCRbeta library. One entry per CDR3 protein results from TCRdb running MiXCR on the PCR reads. The table has some 500,000 distinct CDR3 sequences, approximately 30% seen once. Per germline, CDR1 LNHDA and CDR2 SQIVND (reference sequence). V lost 3 bases and J 0 bases, leaving 6 bases between the germline ends. CDR3 length equals 14 residues. The chain combines TRBV19 with TRBJ1-3; D gene uncertain. The sequencing here drew on PBMCs from the stem cell graft donor, taken from the stem cell graft. The source is a human donor who donated a stem cell graft to a child with aplastic anemia. The DNA of the CDR3 is TGTGCCAGTAGTATCCCGAGCTCTGGAAACACCATATATTTT. Translated, it gives CASSIPSSGNTIYF.